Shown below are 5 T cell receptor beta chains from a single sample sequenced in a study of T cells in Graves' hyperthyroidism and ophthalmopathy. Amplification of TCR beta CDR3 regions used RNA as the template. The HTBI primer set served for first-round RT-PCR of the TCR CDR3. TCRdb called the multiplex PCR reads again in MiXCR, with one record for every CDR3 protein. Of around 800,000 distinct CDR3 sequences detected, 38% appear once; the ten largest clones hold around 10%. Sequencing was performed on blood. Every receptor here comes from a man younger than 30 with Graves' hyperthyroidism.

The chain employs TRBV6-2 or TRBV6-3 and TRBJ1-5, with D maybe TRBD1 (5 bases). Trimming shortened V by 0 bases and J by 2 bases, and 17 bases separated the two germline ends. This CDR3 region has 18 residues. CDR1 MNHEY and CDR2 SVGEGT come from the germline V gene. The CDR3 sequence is CASSYSRAGPSGNQPQHF. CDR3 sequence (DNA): TGTGCCAGCAGTTACTCGAGGGCAGGGCCTTCGGGCAATCAGCCCCAGCATTTT.

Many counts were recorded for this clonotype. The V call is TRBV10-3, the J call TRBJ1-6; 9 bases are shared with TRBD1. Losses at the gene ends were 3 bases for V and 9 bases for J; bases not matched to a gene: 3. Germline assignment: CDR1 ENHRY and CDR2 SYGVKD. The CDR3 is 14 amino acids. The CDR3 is CAISDPTGGSPLHF. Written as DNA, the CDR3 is TGTGCCATCAGTGACCCGACAGGGGGTTCACCCCTCCACTTT.

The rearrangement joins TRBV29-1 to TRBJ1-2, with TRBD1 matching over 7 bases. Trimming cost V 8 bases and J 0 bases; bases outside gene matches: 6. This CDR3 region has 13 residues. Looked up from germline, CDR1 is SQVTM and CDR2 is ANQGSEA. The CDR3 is CSLAGTANYGYTF. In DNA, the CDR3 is TGCAGCTTGGCCGGGACAGCTAACTATGGCTACACCTTC.

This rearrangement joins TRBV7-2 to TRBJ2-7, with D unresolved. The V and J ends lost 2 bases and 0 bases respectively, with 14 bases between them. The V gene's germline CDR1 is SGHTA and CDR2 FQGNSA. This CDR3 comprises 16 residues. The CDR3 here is CASSLWSGYSSYEQYF. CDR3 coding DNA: TGTGCCAGCAGCTTATGGTCTGGCTACAGCTCCTACGAGCAGTACTTC.

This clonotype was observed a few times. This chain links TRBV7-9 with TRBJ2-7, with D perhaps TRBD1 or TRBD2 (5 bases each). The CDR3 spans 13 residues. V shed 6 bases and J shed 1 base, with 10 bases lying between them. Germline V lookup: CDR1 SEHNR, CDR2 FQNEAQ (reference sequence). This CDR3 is CASRIGESYEQYF. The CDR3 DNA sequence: TGTGCCAGCAGAATAGGGGAGTCCTACGAGCAGTACTTC.